These 22 T cell receptor beta chains originate from one sample sequenced in a study of blood T cell repertoires in COVID-19. Data came from immunoSEQ multiplex PCR; TCRdb stores just in-frame clones and leaves some out. The sample carries roughly 200,000 clones, 65% to 85% recorded once. Sequencing was done on a sample of peripheral blood. These TCRs come from a woman aged 40 to 50 with COVID-19, enrolled during active disease.

CDR3: CASSQGTVEAFF. The CDR3, as DNA: TGTGCCAGCAGCCAAGGGACAGTAGAAGCTTTCTTT. This chain joins TRBV4-2 and TRBJ1-1; D might be TRBD1 (6 bases). CDR1 and CDR2 (germline): LGHNA, YNFKEQ. The V and J ends lost 1 base and 8 bases respectively, with 8 bases between them. The CDR3 is 12 residues long.

CDR3: CASSGQGAGTGELFF. The DNA of the CDR3 is TGTGCCAGCAGCGGCCAGGGGGCGGGAACCGGGGAGCTGTTTTTT. This chain links TRBV2 with TRBJ2-2, with 8 nucleotides matching TRBD1. CDR3 length equals 15 residues. Germline V gene data show CDR1 as SNHLY and CDR2 as FYNNEI. V shed 6 bases, J shed 5 bases, and the junction held 8 bases outside the gene matches.

The J gene is TRBJ1-5, the V gene TRBV3-1 (or the pseudogene TRBV3-2); TRBD1 matches at 7 bases. CDR1 and CDR2 (germline): LGHDT, YNNKEL (reference sequence). CDR3 length equals 15 residues. J was trimmed by 6 bases and V by 3 bases; bases with no gene match: 8. The CDR3 sequence is CASSHRDSRGQPQHF. The DNA for the CDR3 is TGTGCCAGCAGCCACCGGGACAGTCGTGGTCAGCCCCAGCATTTT.

This chain joins TRBV6-5 and TRBJ2-7, with D maybe TRBD1 (6 bases). The CDR3 covers 14 residues. Germline V lookup: CDR1 MNHEY, CDR2 SVGAGI. Deletions cut 6 bases from V and 2 bases from J, with 14 bases between. In nucleotides, the CDR3 is TGTGCCAGCAGCTACACCCAGGGGCCCTACGAGCAGTACTTC. Its protein product is CASSYTQGPYEQYF.

This clone occurred once. This chain uses TRBV9 with TRBJ1-1, with TRBD1 matching over 8 bases. Trimming took 0 bases from V and 6 from J; bases not matched to a gene: 16. The CDR3 loop spans 18 amino acids. Germline CDR1 and CDR2: SGDLS and YYNGEE. CDR3 DNA sequence: TGTGCCAGCAGCGTAGTAGGGGGGGACAGGCTGGGTGACGCTGAAGCTTTCTTT. This encodes CASSVVGGDRLGDAEAFF.

J is TRBJ2-3 and V is TRBV25-1; D possibly corresponds to TRBD2 (5 bases). CDR3 length equals 14 residues. Germline CDR1 MGHDK, CDR2 SYGVNS. Deletions cut 4 bases from V and 0 bases from J, with 8 bases between. The CDR3 spells CASSVRASTDTQYF. The CDR3 DNA is TGTGCCAGCAGTGTGAGGGCTAGCACAGATACGCAGTATTTT.

The V gene is TRBV24-1, the J gene TRBJ2-7; TRBD1 aligns across 8 bases. CDR1 is KGHDR and CDR2 is SFDVKD in the germline V gene. The CDR3 spans 13 residues. The V segment lost 7 bases and the J segment 6 bases; nucleotides outside the gene matches: 7. CDR3 in amino acids: CATSGFTGGEQYF. For the CDR3, the DNA is TGTGCCACCAGCGGGTTTACAGGGGGCGAGCAGTACTTC.

The chain recombines TRBV7-3 with TRBJ2-7; 10 positions agree with TRBD1. Germline V gene data show CDR1 as SGHTA and CDR2 as FQGTGA. The CDR3 is made up of 14 amino acids. J gave up 7 bases and V 5 bases, and 8 bases lay outside the gene matches. CDR3 sequence reads: CASSHGTGVGEQYF. DNA for the CDR3: TGTGCCAGCAGCCACGGGACAGGGGTGGGGGAGCAGTACTTC.

The chain is built from TRBV3-1 (or the pseudogene TRBV3-2) and TRBJ2-7, with unresolved D. The CDR3 contains 18 residues. V was cut by 1 base and J by 6 bases, with 25 bases left in between. CDR1 and CDR2 from the germline V gene are LGHDT and YNNKEL (reference sequence). The CDR3 is CASSQATVGPTFPIEQYF. The DNA for the CDR3 is TGTGCCAGCAGCCAAGCCACAGTTGGCCCAACTTTCCCTATCGAGCAGTACTTC.

The chain is built from TRBV7-2 and TRBJ1-1; 7 bases are shared with TRBD1. The CDR3 is 14 residues long. After removal of 2 bases from V and 5 bases from J, the junction contained 5 bases not matched to a gene. CDR1 is SGHTA and CDR2 is FQGNSA in the germline V gene. In DNA form, the CDR3 reads TGTGCCAGCAGCTTATTAGGCAGGGGGACTGAAGCTTTCTTT. Residues: CASSLLGRGTEAFF.

This clone was observed once. Other DNA sequences in this sample translate to the same CDR3. The chain couples TRBV6-5 to TRBJ1-5, with TRBD1 matching over 11 bases. The CDR3 is made up of 15 amino acids. CDR1 is MNHEY, CDR2 SVGAGI, per germline. J was trimmed by 6 bases and V by 5 bases; bases with no gene match: 6. CDR3 in amino acids: CASSPGQGVGQPQHF. The CDR3 DNA is TGTGCCAGCAGTCCGGGACAGGGGGTGGGTCAGCCCCAGCATTTT.

The chain is built from TRBV12-5 and TRBJ2-7; D is perhaps TRBD2 (6 bases). The CDR3 is 16 residues long. Trimming removed 6 bases at V and 0 bases at J, with 18 bases between. Germline assignment: CDR1 LGHNT and CDR2 FRNRAP. CDR3 nucleotides: TGTGCTAGTGGGTTGCCGCGGGGCCTCAACTCCTACGAGCAGTACTTC. Translated, it gives CASGLPRGLNSYEQYF.

This chain links TRBV6-5 with TRBJ1-2; 7 nucleotides line up with TRBD1. The CDR3 length is 12 residues. From germline, CDR1 is MNHEY and CDR2 SVGAGI. V lost 5 bases, J lost 8 bases, and 5 bases stayed unmatched. The CDR3 region has the DNA TGTGCCAGCAGTCTAGACAGGGTAGGCTACACCTTC. Its protein product is CASSLDRVGYTF.

This clone turned up a few times. The chain is built from TRBV9 and TRBJ2-3; tentative D call: TRBD2 (6 bases). Trimming removed 3 bases at V and 1 base at J, with 15 bases between. CDR3 length equals 16 residues. CDR1 and CDR2 (germline): SGDLS, YYNGEE. CDR3 coding DNA: TGTGCCAGCAGCGCCACAAGGAGGGCCGGCACAGATACGCAGTATTTT. Residues: CASSATRRAGTDTQYF.

This sequence joins TRBV6-4 and TRBJ1-1; D might be TRBD1 (5 bases). Germline V gene data show CDR1 as MRHNA and CDR2 as SNTAGT. The CDR3 is made up of 13 amino acids. V lost 4 bases to trimming and J lost 1 base, with 7 bases between them. CDR3 bases: TGTGCCAGCAGTGGGGGCCGGAACACTGAAGCTTTCTTT. It translates to CASSGGRNTEAFF.

This clone was observed a handful of times. The genes are TRBV27 and TRBJ1-4; D is possibly TRBD1 (5 bases). The CDR3 consists of 14 residues. Deletions cut 1 base from V and 6 bases from J, with 9 bases between. Germline V gene data show CDR1 as MNHEY and CDR2 as SMNVEV (reference sequence). The CDR3 DNA sequence: TGTGCCAGCAGTTTATTACAGGAGCATGAAAAACTGTTTTTT. Protein: CASSLLQEHEKLFF.

This clone was seen only a few times. This chain links TRBV3-1 (or the pseudogene TRBV3-2) with TRBJ1-1; TRBD1 might be the D (6 bases). This CDR3 is built from 15 residues. Trimming removed 4 bases at V and 0 bases at J, with 12 bases between. In germline, CDR1 is LGHDT, CDR2 YNNKEL (reference sequence). The CDR3 sequence: CASSRIQGMNTEAFF. The CDR3 DNA reads TGTGCCAGCAGCCGCATACAGGGAATGAACACTGAAGCTTTCTTT.

The V and J genes are TRBV13 and TRBJ2-1; 8 positions agree with TRBD2. V trimming: 5 bases; J trimming: 3 bases; junction bases outside the gene matches: 6. The CDR3 is 15 residues long. Looked up from germline, CDR1 is PRHDT and CDR2 is FYEKMQ (reference sequence). The CDR3 DNA reads as TGTGCCAGCAGCCGGGCGGGACTAGACTACAATGAGCAGTTCTTC. Translation: CASSRAGLDYNEQFF.

V is TRBV7-9 and J is TRBJ1-6; 9 bases map to TRBD1. CDR3 length: 17 amino acids. Trimming removed 6 bases from V and 4 bases from J; junction bases left unmatched: 10. Germline V gives CDR1 SEHNR, CDR2 FQNEAQ (reference sequence). CDR3 loop: CASSPGQGPGYNSPLHF. Written as DNA, the CDR3 is TGTGCCAGCAGTCCGGGACAGGGCCCGGGGTATAATTCACCCCTCCACTTT.

The genes are TRBV7-6 and TRBJ2-1, with 10 bases matching TRBD2. This CDR3 spans 16 amino acids. The V segment lost 3 bases and the J segment 4 bases; nucleotides outside the gene matches: 6. Germline CDR1 SGHVS, CDR2 FNYEAQ. In DNA form, the CDR3 reads TGTGCCAGCAGCTTCTGGTCTAGCGGGAGTTACAATGAGCAGTTCTTC. Its translation: CASSFWSSGSYNEQFF.

This clone was counted a single time. The chain carries TRBV15 and TRBJ2-5; 7 bases fit TRBD1. This CDR3 is built from 13 residues. Looked up from germline, CDR1 is LNHNV and CDR2 is YYDKDF (reference sequence). J was trimmed by 2 bases and V by 11 bases; bases with no gene match: 8. The CDR3 region has the DNA TGTGCCGCCGGTGGGGACAGTCAAGAGACCCAGTACTTC. This translates into CAAGGDSQETQYF.

The chain uses TRBV11-1 and TRBJ2-3; D perhaps matches TRBD1 (5 bases). Trimming took off 5 bases at V and 3 bases at J, with 9 bases between the two ends. Germline lookup yields CDR1 SGHAT and CDR2 FQDESV (reference sequence). This CDR3 spans 13 amino acids. The CDR3 sequence is CASSVKGTDTQYF. The CDR3 nucleotides read TGTGCCAGCAGCGTCAAGGGGACAGATACGCAGTATTTT.